Sequencing of this T cell receptor (beta chain) was carried out in a study of T cell repertoires in cytomegalovirus infection. Overall study: Newly reported HLA-C-restricted and thoroughly characterized HLA-B-restricted CMV epitopes were employed.

The ends lost 3 bases at V and 0 bases at J; junction bases unmatched: 6. This CDR3 has 16 amino acids. CDR1 SGHTA and CDR2 FQGNSA come from the germline V gene. Regarding the study as a whole: It was HLA-C-restricted CMV-specific TCR beta clonotypes that dominated the response ex vivo.

TCRdb fed the reads into MiXCR, producing one record per CDR3 protein. The sample lists hundreds of thousands of distinct CDR3 sequences; around 31% were seen once. This clonotype was recorded at least ten times. Its antigen is currently unknown. This sequence originates from a human donor in good health (CMV status not recorded). Some clones in this sample may be carry-over from other donors' samples. The specimen comprised cultured CD8+ T cells from PBMCs, sampled from culture after CMV antigen stimulation. The chain links TRBV7-2 to TRBJ1-1; 8 bases are shared with TRBD1. The CDR3 loop is CASSLTGASMNTEAFF. In DNA form, the CDR3 reads TGTGCCAGCAGCTTGACAGGGGCCTCTATGAACACTGAAGCTTTCTTT.